This TCR beta chain was retrieved from a study of T-cell reconstitution after alpha-beta-depleted transplantation in children. V was cut by 0 bases and J by 4 bases, with 7 bases left in between. The CDR3 extends over 13 amino acids. The germline CDR1 and CDR2 sequences are DFQATT and SNEGSKA (reference sequence). Study-level points and caveats: Several hundred graft clones that had expanded were reportedly the source of alpha-beta T cells about two months after transplant.

The sample holds a few counts of this clonotype. Its antigen is as yet unknown. Unique molecular identifiers were incorporated during preparation of the TCRbeta library. One entry per CDR3 protein results from TCRdb running MiXCR on the PCR reads. The sample holds about 440,000 distinct CDR3 sequences, roughly 43% seen once. The source was PBMCs, collected before TCRalphabeta/CD19-depleted stem cell transplant. The J gene is TRBJ2-1, the V gene TRBV20-1; D remains unclear. This sequence originates from a girl aged 2-10 years with aplastic anemia, due to receive a stem cell transplant. The CDR3 region is CSARDTAYNEQFF. The CDR3 nucleotides read TGCAGTGCTAGAGATACGGCATACAATGAGCAGTTCTTC.